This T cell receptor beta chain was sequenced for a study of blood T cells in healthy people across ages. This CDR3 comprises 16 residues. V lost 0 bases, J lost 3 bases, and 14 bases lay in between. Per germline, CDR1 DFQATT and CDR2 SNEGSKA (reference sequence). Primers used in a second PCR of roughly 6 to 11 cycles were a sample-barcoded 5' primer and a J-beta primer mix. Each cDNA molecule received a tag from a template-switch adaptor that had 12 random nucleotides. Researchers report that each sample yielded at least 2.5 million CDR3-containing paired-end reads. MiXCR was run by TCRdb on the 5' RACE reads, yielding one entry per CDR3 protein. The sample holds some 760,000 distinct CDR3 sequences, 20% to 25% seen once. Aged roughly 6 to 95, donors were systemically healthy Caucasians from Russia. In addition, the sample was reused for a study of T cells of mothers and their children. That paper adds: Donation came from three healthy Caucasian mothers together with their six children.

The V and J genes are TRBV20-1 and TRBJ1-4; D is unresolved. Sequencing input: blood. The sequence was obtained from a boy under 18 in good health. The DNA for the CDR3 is TGCAGTGCTAGAGATTACAAGCAGAACTCTAATGAAAAACTGTTTTTT. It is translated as CSARDYKQNSNEKLFF.